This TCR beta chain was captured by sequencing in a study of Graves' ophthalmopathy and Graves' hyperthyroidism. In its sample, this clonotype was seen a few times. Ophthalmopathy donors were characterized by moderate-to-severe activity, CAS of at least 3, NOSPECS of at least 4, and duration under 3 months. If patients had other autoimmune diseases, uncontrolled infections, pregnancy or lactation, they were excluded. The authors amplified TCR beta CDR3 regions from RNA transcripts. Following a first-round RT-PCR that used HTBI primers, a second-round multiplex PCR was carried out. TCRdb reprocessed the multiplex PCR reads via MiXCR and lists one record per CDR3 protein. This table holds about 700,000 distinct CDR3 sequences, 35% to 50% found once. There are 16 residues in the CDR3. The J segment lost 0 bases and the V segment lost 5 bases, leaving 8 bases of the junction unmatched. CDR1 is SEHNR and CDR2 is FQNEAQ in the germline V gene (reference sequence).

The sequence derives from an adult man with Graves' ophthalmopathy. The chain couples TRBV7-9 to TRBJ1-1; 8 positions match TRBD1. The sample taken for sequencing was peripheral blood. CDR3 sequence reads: CASSIGQGAMNTEAFF. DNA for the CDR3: TGTGCCAGCAGCATTGGGCAGGGGGCCATGAACACTGAAGCTTTCTTT. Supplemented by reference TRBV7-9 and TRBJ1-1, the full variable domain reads DTGVSQNPRHKITKRGQNVTFRCDPISEHNRLYWYRQTLGQGPEFLTYFQNEAQLEKSRLLSDRFSAERPKGSFSTLEIQRTEQGDSAMYLCASSIGQGAMNTEAFFGQGTRLTVV.